This entry lists 15 T cell receptor beta chains sequenced from one sample in a study of T cells after yellow fever vaccination. TCRdb passed the 5' RACE reads through MiXCR, listing each CDR3 protein once. The table lists some 600,000 distinct CDR3 sequences, roughly an eighth of them singletons. This sample comprised PBMCs, obtained on the day of the yellow fever booster vaccination. Source of these receptors: a man younger than 45 who received the YFV17D yellow fever vaccine.

The CDR3 protein is CASSLDSPADTQYF. CDR3 nucleotides: TGTGCCAGCAGCTTGGACAGTCCGGCAGATACGCAGTATTTT. The chain is built from TRBV5-6 and TRBJ2-3, with unresolved D. CDR3 size: 14 residues. The V gene's germline CDR1 is SGHDT and CDR2 YYEEEE. Trimming left V 0 bases short and J 4 bases short, with 9 bases between.

The chain links TRBV7-2 to TRBJ2-2; D gene uncertain. V lost 5 bases and J 6 bases, leaving 10 bases between the germline ends. The length of the CDR3 is 13 residues. CDR1 is SGHTA and CDR2 is FQGNSA in the germline V gene. CDR3: CASSRLNSGELFF. The CDR3 nucleotides read TGTGCCAGCAGCCGACTTAATTCCGGGGAGCTGTTTTTT. Full variable domain (rest looked up from reference TRBV7-2 and TRBJ2-2): GAGVSQSPSNKVTEKGKDVELRCDPISGHTALYWYRQSLGQGLEFLIYFQGNSAPDKSGLPSDRFSAERTGGSVSTLTIQRTQQEDSAVYLCASSRLNSGELFFGEGSRLTVL.

J is TRBJ1-3 and V is TRBV5-6, with 8 bases lining up with TRBD1. Per germline, CDR1 SGHDT and CDR2 YYEEEE. CDR3 length: 14 amino acids. The V and J ends lost 8 bases and 2 bases, in that order; junction bases with no gene match: 6. CDR3 loop: CARTPQGAGNTIYF. In DNA, the CDR3 is TGTGCCAGAACTCCACAGGGGGCTGGAAACACCATATATTTT.

V and J are TRBV19 and TRBJ2-3; weak D call: TRBD2 (6 bases). The CDR3 is 15 residues long. Germline V lookup: CDR1 LNHDA, CDR2 SQIVND (reference sequence). The V end was cut by 10 bases, the J end by 0 bases, with 17 bases between. CDR3: CATGGLAESTDTQYF. In nucleotides, the CDR3 is TGTGCCACCGGAGGATTAGCGGAGAGCACAGATACGCAGTATTTT. The full variable domain, its missing parts supplied by reference TRBV19 and TRBJ2-3, is DGGITQSPKYLFRKEGQNVTLSCEQNLNHDAMYWYRQDPGQGLRLIYYSQIVNDFQKGDIAEGYSVSREKKESFPLTVTSAQKNPTAFYLCATGGLAESTDTQYFGPGTRLTVL.

This chain connects TRBV20-1 to TRBJ2-5; TRBD1 might be the D (5 bases). This CDR3 has 12 amino acids. Per germline, CDR1 DFQATT and CDR2 SNEGSKA (reference sequence). V was clipped by 5 bases and J by 2 bases, with 9 bases between them. The CDR3 nucleotides read TGCAGTGCTGGACAAATACAAGAGACCCAGTACTTC. It encodes CSAGQIQETQYF.

About this clonotype: A much larger clone lies one base from this, so it may be a read error. The final CDR3 position lacks the conserved phenylalanine or tryptophan, pointing to a likely read error. This chain uses TRBV20-1 with TRBJ2-5, with TRBD1 identical over 9 bases. V gave up 6 bases and J gave up 5 bases; unmatched junction bases: 7. Germline V gene data show CDR1 as DFQATT and CDR2 as SNEGSKA (reference sequence). This CDR3 is built from 13 residues. The chain's CDR3 is CSAPRTGEETQYS. In nucleotides, the CDR3 is TGCAGTGCCCCCAGGACAGGGGAGGAGACCCAGTACTCC.

This clonotype turned up a few times. The V gene is TRBV7-2, the J gene TRBJ2-1; 13 bases agree with TRBD2. The CDR3 has 16 residues. CDR1 SGHTA and CDR2 FQGNSA come from the germline V gene. V lost 5 bases, J lost 9 bases, and 10 bases stayed unmatched. This CDR3 is CASSISGLAGVIEQFF. The CDR3 DNA sequence: TGTGCCAGCAGCATCTCAGGACTAGCGGGAGTTATTGAGCAGTTCTTC.

Many counts were recorded for this clonotype. The CDR3 DNA follows: TGTGCCAGCAGCACCACCTCTGGAAACACCATATATTTT. Translation gives CASSTTSGNTIYF. The chain employs TRBV7-3 and TRBJ1-3; D gene unclear. The germline V gene encodes CDR1 SGHTA and CDR2 FQGTGA. The CDR3 runs 13 residues. Trimming took off 5 bases at V and 0 bases at J, with 5 bases between the two ends.

The genes are TRBV6-5 and TRBJ2-7, with TRBD1 matching 9 bases. The CDR3 sequence is 16 residues long. The germline V gene has CDR1 MNHEY and CDR2 SVGAGI. Trimming at V came to 4 bases and at J to 4 bases, leaving 11 bases not matched to a gene. CDR3 loop: CASSSGGTGIGYEQYF. In DNA form, the CDR3 reads TGTGCCAGCAGTTCAGGTGGGACAGGGATAGGATACGAGCAGTACTTC.

The J gene is TRBJ2-3, the V gene TRBV12-3 or TRBV12-4; D may correspond to TRBD1 or TRBD2 (5 bases each). Trimming removed 3 bases at V and 6 bases at J, with 16 bases between. The CDR3 covers 15 residues. DNA of the CDR3: TGTGCCAGCAGTTTGGGAGCTTCCTACAGGGATACGCAGTATTTT. Residues: CASSLGASYRDTQYF.

This clonotype was seen only a few times. CDR3 nucleotides: TGTGCCACCAGCCCCTTGGGGCCCTACAATGAGCAGTTCTTC. Encoded protein: CATSPLGPYNEQFF. The V and J genes are TRBV15 and TRBJ2-1, with D possibly TRBD1 on 5 matching bases. CDR3 size: 14 residues. The germline V gene has CDR1 LNHNV and CDR2 YYDKDF (reference sequence). Between the trimmed V and J ends, which lost 5 bases and 2 bases, there was a span of 10 bases. The whole variable domain, filled in from reference TRBV15 and TRBJ2-1, reads DAMVIQNPRYQVTQFGKPVTLSCSQTLNHNVMYWYQQKSSQAPKLLFHYYDKDFNNEADTPDNFQSRRPNTSFCFLDIRSPGLGDTAMYLCATSPLGPYNEQFFGPGTRLTVL.

This clonotype has at least ten counts. This CDR3 reads CASSLASGTLETQYF. Written as DNA, the CDR3 is TGCGCCAGCAGCTTGGCGAGCGGGACGTTGGAGACCCAGTACTTC. The chain combines TRBV5-1 with TRBJ2-5, with 7 bases identical to TRBD2. Germline CDR1 SGHRS, CDR2 YFSETQ. The CDR3 length is 15 residues. V dropped 0 bases and J dropped 5; count of bases not matched to a gene: 7.

This clonotype occurred many times. The chain is built from TRBV19 and TRBJ1-1; D might be TRBD1 (5 bases). Germline V gene sequence: CDR1 LNHDA, CDR2 SQIVND (reference sequence). V lost 7 bases and J lost 1, with 13 bases in between. The CDR3 contains 14 residues. The CDR3 sequence is CASNFRRANTEAFF. The CDR3, as DNA: TGTGCCAGTAATTTCCGCAGGGCGAACACTGAAGCTTTCTTT.

This clonotype was counted a few times. The chain has TRBV7-6 and TRBJ2-7, with a possible D match to TRBD2 (6 bases). This CDR3 has 14 amino acids. The germline gives CDR1 SGHVS, CDR2 FNYEAQ. V shed 2 bases and J shed 6 bases, with 14 bases lying between them. CDR3 residues: CASSLRGQGGEQYF. Written as DNA, the CDR3 is TGTGCCAGCAGCTTAAGGGGCCAGGGAGGCGAGCAGTACTTC.

The chain uses TRBV7-2 and TRBJ1-5; a possible D gene is TRBD1 (5 bases). The V gene lost 1 base and the J gene lost 6 bases, with 16 bases spanning the gap. The CDR3 covers 16 residues. Germline values: CDR1 SGHTA, CDR2 FQGNSA. For the CDR3, the DNA is TGTGCCAGCAGCTTAGGGGTGGTGGGGGTAGGTCAGCCCCAGCATTTT. Translation gives CASSLGVVGVGQPQHF.